The 5 T cell receptor beta chains reported below all come from one sample, sequenced in a study of cytomegalovirus exposure and HLA in healthy donors. The PCR employed 60 Vbeta primers together with 13 Jbeta primers. Here immunoSEQ multiplex PCR was the method, and the copy in TCRdb shows in-frame clones only, minus some. The sample lists under 250,000 clones, about 75% seen once, with roughly 1.9% in the top ten. Sequencing was carried out using PBMCs. The receptors stem from a male donor in good health and CMV-seronegative.

In DNA, the CDR3 is TGTGCCAGCAGCAAAGGACTTGTGGCTAGCCCCAATTACGAGCAGTACTTC. Translated, it gives CASSKGLVASPNYEQYF. The chain recombines TRBV9 with TRBJ2-7; possible D gene TRBD2, 5 bases. Germline values: CDR1 SGDLS, CDR2 YYNGEE. The V gene lost 4 bases and the J gene lost 4 bases, with 24 bases spanning the gap. The CDR3 is made up of 17 amino acids.

This clone was observed once. This rearrangement joins TRBV7-3 to TRBJ1-2; perhaps TRBD1 as D (6 bases). V was clipped by 5 bases and J by 3 bases, with 28 bases between them. From germline, CDR1 is SGHTA and CDR2 FQGTGA. The CDR3 runs 19 residues. The CDR3 sequence is CASSPARGKDSLFDYGYTF. CDR3 sequence (DNA): TGTGCCAGCAGCCCGGCCAGGGGTAAGGACAGCCTCTTCGACTATGGCTACACCTTC.

V is TRBV4-3 and J is TRBJ2-2, with 7 nucleotides matching TRBD2. V shed 0 bases and J 3 bases; nucleotides not matched to a gene: 7. This CDR3 spans 17 amino acids. CDR1 and CDR2 (germline): LGHNA, YSLEER. The CDR3 DNA follows: TGCGCCAGCAGCCAAGATGGGGAGGGACTCCACACCGGGGAGCTGTTTTTT. As protein: CASSQDGEGLHTGELFF.

V and J are TRBV30 and TRBJ2-1; 10 positions match TRBD2. Germline V gives CDR1 GTSNPN, CDR2 SVGIG (reference sequence). The CDR3 length is 15 residues. Unmatched junction bases numbered 7, after V lost 0 bases and J lost 8 bases. The CDR3 region is CAWSVGASGSYEQFF. In nucleotides, the CDR3 is TGTGCCTGGAGTGTAGGGGCTAGCGGGAGCTATGAGCAGTTCTTC.

In its sample, this clone was seen once. The rearrangement links TRBV7-3 to TRBJ2-2; D is perhaps TRBD1 (6 bases). The CDR3 sequence is 14 residues long. Trimming cost V 4 bases and J 3 bases, with 9 bases left between them. CDR1 is SGHTA and CDR2 is FQGTGA in the germline V gene. CDR3 DNA sequence: TGTGCCAGCAGCTCGGACAGACACACCGGGGAGCTGTTTTTT. It specifies CASSSDRHTGELFF.